This T cell receptor (beta chain) was sequenced during a study of T cells after yellow fever vaccination. The wider study: SMART-Seq v4 Ultra Low Input handled preparation of low-cell-number fractions.

A single record per CDR3 protein comes from TCRdb applying MiXCR to the 5' RACE reads. The profile shows around 310,000 distinct CDR3 sequences, approximately 3.8% of them singletons. Study observations and caveats: Re-detected after boosting: most primary clones, 96% of CD4 and about 89% of CD8. Weaker overall, the secondary response nonetheless peaked faster (day 5 versus 15). FACS-sorted repertoires could contain abundant clonotypes contaminating from the bulk population.

This clonotype was observed many times. Its target is not known. The CDR3 has 12 amino acids. Trimming stripped 0 bases from V and 5 bases from J, with 4 bases between. CDR1 SGHRS and CDR2 YFSETQ come from the germline V gene. Source: PBMCs, taken on the day of the yellow fever booster vaccination. This sequence originates from a man aged 18 to 35 who received the YFV17D yellow fever vaccine. J is TRBJ2-3 and V is TRBV5-1; D ambiguous. CDR3 nucleotide sequence: TGCGCCAGCAGCTTGGAGAGAGATACGCAGTATTTT. Residues: CASSLERDTQYF.